The 10 T cell receptor beta chains listed next were all sequenced from one sample in a study of PD-1 blockade in classical Hodgkin lymphoma. The protocol was immunoSEQ multiplex PCR, while the TCRdb copy is restricted to in-frame clones and leaves out a portion. The profile shows about 40,000 clones, around 86% of them singletons. Each patient's relapse followed autologous stem cell transplantation, and brentuximab vedotin exposure varied. Sequencing used peripheral blood mononuclear cells (PBMCs), obtained at baseline. The receptors come from a human donor with classical Hodgkin lymphoma.

The rearrangement joins TRBV7-3 to TRBJ2-1; 12 bases line up with TRBD1. The CDR3 loop spans 17 amino acids. Per germline, CDR1 SGHTA and CDR2 FQGTGA. The J segment lost 2 bases and the V segment lost 5 bases, leaving 7 bases of the junction unmatched. CDR3 in DNA: TGTGCCAGCAGCCTTTTCGGGACAGGGGGCACCTACAATGAGCAGTTCTTC. This gives the protein CASSLFGTGGTYNEQFF.

The chain is built from TRBV2 and TRBJ1-5; no reliable D call. V gave up 10 bases and J gave up 1 base, with 11 bases separating them. CDR1 and CDR2 (germline): SNHLY, FYNNEI. The CDR3 is 13 amino acids. The CDR3 DNA reads TGTGCCAACGCCCGTGGGAGCAATCAGCCCCAGCATTTT. Translation: CANARGSNQPQHF. The full variable domain, with the rest looked up from reference TRBV2 and TRBJ1-5, is EPEVTQTPSHQVTQMGQEVILRCVPISNHLYFYWYRQILGQKVEFLVSFYNNEISEKSEIFDDQFSVERPDGSNFTLKIRSTKLEDSAMYFCANARGSNQPQHFGDGTRLSIL.

The gene calls are TRBV15 and TRBJ2-1; 7 nucleotides align to TRBD2. CDR3 size: 15 residues. The trim removed 0 bases at V and 6 bases at J, leaving 5 bases unmatched. In germline, CDR1 is LNHNV, CDR2 YYDKDF (reference sequence). The CDR3 region is CATSRERGSVNEQFF. The CDR3 nucleotides are TGTGCCACCAGCAGAGAGCGCGGGAGTGTCAATGAGCAGTTCTTC.

The genes are TRBV29-1 and TRBJ2-1, with 9 bases identical to TRBD2. The CDR3 contains 14 residues. Unmatched junction bases numbered 11, after V lost 7 bases and J lost 7 bases. In germline, CDR1 is SQVTM, CDR2 ANQGSEA. The CDR3 reads CSGGVAGVVNEQFF. In nucleotides, the CDR3 is TGCAGCGGGGGGGTAGCGGGAGTTGTGAATGAGCAGTTCTTC.

This sequence joins TRBV5-5 and TRBJ2-7; no reliable D call. CDR3 length equals 13 residues. Germline V lookup: CDR1 SGHKS, CDR2 YYEKEE (reference sequence). V was trimmed by 0 bases and J by 3 bases, leaving 7 bases between them. The CDR3 nucleotides are TGTGCCAGCAGCTTGGGAGAGAGCTACGAGCAGTACTTC. This translates into CASSLGESYEQYF.

This rearrangement joins TRBV6-5 to TRBJ1-2, with 8 positions matching TRBD1. The CDR3 contains 15 residues. The V gene's germline CDR1 is MNHEY and CDR2 SVGAGI. The junction had 8 bases not matched to a gene; V was cut back by 4 bases and J by 4 bases. CDR3 in DNA: TGTGCCAGCAGTTCCCCCGACAGGGGCGTCTATGGCTACACCTTC. Translated: CASSSPDRGVYGYTF.

This clone has only one observation. The chain couples TRBV4-2 to TRBJ2-7, with D tentatively TRBD2 (5 bases). Germline assignment: CDR1 LGHNA and CDR2 YNFKEQ. CDR3 size: 14 residues. V was trimmed by 4 bases and J by 3 bases, leaving 13 bases between them. CDR3: CASSRAGESYEQYF. The CDR3 coding sequence is TGTGCCAGCAGCCGGGCCGGGGAGAGCTACGAGCAGTACTTC.

This chain links TRBV7-9 with TRBJ1-1; a weak D match, TRBD1 (5 bases). V shed 5 bases and J shed 0 bases, with 13 bases lying between them. The CDR3 contains 15 residues. The germline V gene has CDR1 SEHNR and CDR2 FQNEAQ (reference sequence). CDR3: CASSAWTSMNTEAFF. The CDR3 DNA reads as TGTGCCAGCAGCGCATGGACAAGTATGAACACTGAAGCTTTCTTT.

This chain connects TRBV6-6 to TRBJ2-3; D is undetermined. The CDR3 extends over 14 amino acids. The germline CDR1 and CDR2 sequences are MNHNY and SVGAGI (reference sequence). Trimming took 7 bases from V and 0 from J, leaving 11 bases between them. CDR3 in DNA: TGTGCCAGCAACCGCGACCTTAGCACAGATACGCAGTATTTT. Its protein product is CASNRDLSTDTQYF.

This clone came up once. V usage is TRBV11-2 and J usage is TRBJ2-3; no definite D call. V lost 2 bases and J lost 0, with 15 bases in between. The germline CDR1 and CDR2 sequences are SGHAT and FQNNGV. The CDR3 spans 17 residues. Here the CDR3 DNA reads TGTGCCAGCAGCTTATCCTCCCCTAGTACTAGCACAGATACGCAGTATTTT. It codes for CASSLSSPSTSTDTQYF. The whole variable domain, remainder taken from reference TRBV11-2 and TRBJ2-3, is EAGVAQSPRYKIIEKRQSVAFWCNPISGHATLYWYQQILGQGPKLLIQFQNNGVVDDSQLPKDRFSAERLKGVDSTLKIQPAKLEDSAVYLCASSLSSPSTSTDTQYFGPGTRLTVL.